This passage covers 4 T cell receptor beta chains from one sample sequenced in a study of T-cell memory formation after mild COVID-19. MiXCR, applied by TCRdb to the 5' RACE reads, yields one record per CDR3 protein. In the table there are around 320,000 distinct CDR3 sequences, over 25% of which are singletons. The sequencing sample was made of PBMCs or a T cell subset sorted from them (not recorded which). The receptors derive from an adult woman who had mild COVID-19 (a few samples of this study predate the infection). Cell type and time point are not known.

The chain links TRBV6-2 or TRBV6-3 to TRBJ2-4, with D tentatively TRBD1 (5 bases). The CDR3 contains 18 residues. Germline-derived CDR1 and CDR2 are MNHEY and SVGEGT. Trimming removed 2 bases from V and 2 bases from J, with 19 bases in between. Written as DNA, the CDR3 is TGTGCCAGCAGTTACCCGTCAAGGGGCCAGGGAACCAAAAACATTCAGTACTTC. This gives the protein CASSYPSRGQGTKNIQYF.

The V and J genes are TRBV7-9 and TRBJ2-3; D gene ambiguous. Germline V gene lookup returns CDR1 SEHNR and CDR2 FQNEAQ (reference sequence). The CDR3 spans 12 residues. V shed 4 bases and J shed 2 bases, with 4 bases lying between them. CDR3 DNA: TGTGCCAGCAGCTCCGTCACAGATACGCAGTATTTT. This gives the protein CASSSVTDTQYF.

The rearrangement joins TRBV12-3 or TRBV12-4 to TRBJ2-5; 9 nucleotides agree with TRBD2. This CDR3 region has 15 residues. Trimming removed 5 bases from V and 5 bases from J; junction bases left unmatched: 9. The CDR3 DNA reads TGTGCCAGCAGTCGCGGGGGGGCCTCTGGGGAGACCCAGTACTTC. It codes for CASSRGGASGETQYF.

Only a few counts were recorded for this clonotype. The chain uses TRBV7-9 and TRBJ2-7, with D tentatively TRBD2 (6 bases). Per germline, CDR1 SEHNR and CDR2 FQNEAQ (reference sequence). The length of the CDR3 is 14 residues. V gave up 5 bases and J gave up 2 bases, with 13 bases separating them. The CDR3 DNA reads TGTGCCAGCAGCCCCCGGGACTCAGCCTACGAGCAGTACTTC. It specifies CASSPRDSAYEQYF.